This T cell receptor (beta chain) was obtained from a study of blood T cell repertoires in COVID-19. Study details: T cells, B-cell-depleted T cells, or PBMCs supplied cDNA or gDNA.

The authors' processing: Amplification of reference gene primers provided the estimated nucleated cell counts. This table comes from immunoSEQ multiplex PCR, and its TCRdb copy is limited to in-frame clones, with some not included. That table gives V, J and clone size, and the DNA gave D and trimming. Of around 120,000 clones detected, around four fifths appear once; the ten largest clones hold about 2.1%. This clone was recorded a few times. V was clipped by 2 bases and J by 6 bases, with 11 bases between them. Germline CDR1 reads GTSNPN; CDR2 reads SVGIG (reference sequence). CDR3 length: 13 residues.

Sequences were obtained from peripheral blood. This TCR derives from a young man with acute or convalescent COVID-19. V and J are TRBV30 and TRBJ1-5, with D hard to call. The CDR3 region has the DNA TGTGCCTGGAGTAACGGGGAGGGTCAGCCCCAGCATTTT. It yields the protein CAWSNGEGQPQHF. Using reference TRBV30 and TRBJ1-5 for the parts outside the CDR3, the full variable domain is SQTIHQWPATLVQPVGSPLSLECTVEGTSNPNLYWYRQAAGRGLQLLFYSVGIGQISSEVPQNLSASRPQDRQFILSSKKLLLSDSGFYLCAWSNGEGQPQHFGDGTRLSIL.